One sample yielded the 3 T cell receptor beta chains listed below, sequenced in a study of CXCR3-negative and CXCR3-positive naive CD8 T cells. General study results and limits: A higher hydrophobicity marked the TRB CDR3s of CXCR3-positive naive cells versus CXCR3-negative naive cells.

These receptors' antigens are unknown. Carrying UMI labels, the TRB cDNA libraries were prepared through 5' RACE. Each CDR3 protein gets one entry in TCRdb, which reprocessed the 5' RACE reads and gives no DNA. This table holds 84,000 or so distinct CDR3 sequences. Sequences were obtained from naive CXCR3+ CD8+ T cells from blood. Documented subset: CD45RO-CCR7+CD27+CD95- naive CD8+ T cells expressing CXCR3 (TNR3+). The receptors here all came from a human donor in good health. Some clones in this sample may be carry-over from other donors' samples.

The CDR3: CASSPTSLPGEQYF. V is TRBV5-4 and J is TRBJ2-7. From germline, CDR1 is SGHNT and CDR2 YYREEE (reference sequence). This CDR3 region has 14 residues.

The rearrangement links TRBV29-1 to TRBJ2-1; TCRdb selects TRBD2, and the lack of DNA leaves this call unchecked. The CDR3 is 14 amino acids. The germline V gene has CDR1 SQVTM and CDR2 ANQGSEA. CDR3 region: CSVTSGLAGNEQFF.

The chain couples TRBV28 to TRBJ2-7; TCRdb calls TRBD2, which cannot be checked without DNA. The CDR3 loop spans 15 amino acids. CDR1 and CDR2 (germline): MDHEN, SYDVKM. This CDR3 is CASSPYSGSYYEQYF. The full variable domain, in which reference TRBV28 and TRBJ2-7 provide the parts outside the CDR3, is DVKVTQSSRYLVKRTGEKVFLECVQDMDHENMFWYRQDPGLGLRLIYFSYDVKMKEKGDIPEGYSVSREKKERFSLILESASTNQTSMYLCASSPYSGSYYEQYFGPGTRLTVT.